A single sample is the source of the 8 T cell receptor beta chains below, sequenced in a study of blood T cells in healthy people across ages. The authors ran a second PCR of roughly 6 to 12 cycles using a sample-barcoded 5' primer and a J-beta primer mix. MiXCR, applied by TCRdb to the 5' RACE reads, yields one record per CDR3 protein. Counted here are about 680,000 distinct CDR3 sequences, approximately 49% occurring once; the ten biggest clones make up 30% to 40%. What was sequenced was blood. The receptors stem from an older woman in good health.

V gene TRBV13 combines with J gene TRBJ2-1; 8 nucleotides agree with TRBD2. The CDR3 length is 15 residues. The V gene end was trimmed by 1 base and the J gene end by 6 bases; junction bases not matched to a gene: 5. Germline CDR1 PRHDT, CDR2 FYEKMQ (reference sequence). The CDR3 sequence is CASSLEIAGSNEQFF. For the CDR3, the DNA is TGTGCCAGCAGCTTAGAGATAGCGGGGTCCAATGAGCAGTTCTTC.

This clonotype was seen repeatedly, ten times or more. The genes are TRBV7-2 and TRBJ2-3; no clear D. V was clipped by 5 bases and J by 0 bases, with 9 bases between them. In germline, CDR1 is SGHTA, CDR2 FQGNSA. CDR3 length: 14 residues. CDR3 sequence: CASSPAGSTDTQYF. The CDR3 DNA reads as TGTGCCAGCAGCCCTGCTGGGAGCACAGATACGCAGTATTTT.

This clonotype occurred a few times. The rearrangement links TRBV29-1 to TRBJ2-5; no reliable D call. The J call may be incorrect, as the DNA end agrees better with TRBJ2-7. From germline, CDR1 is SQVTM and CDR2 ANQGSEA. The CDR3 has 12 amino acids. CDR3 DNA sequence: TGCAGCGTTGAAACCTACAACTACGAGCAGTACTTC. Translated, it gives CSVETYNYEQYF.

CDR3 sequence: CASSRGRDTDTQYF. The CDR3 nucleotides are TGTGCCAGCAGCCGCGGGAGGGACACAGATACGCAGTATTTT. The chain couples TRBV7-3 to TRBJ2-3, with TRBD2 matching 9 bases. The CDR3 loop spans 14 amino acids. The trim removed 5 bases at V and 2 bases at J, leaving 2 bases unmatched. CDR1 is SGHTA and CDR2 is FQGTGA in the germline V gene.

In its sample, this clonotype was seen a few times. The chain uses TRBV20-1 and TRBJ1-2; D not resolved. The germline CDR1 and CDR2 sequences are DFQATT and SNEGSKA (reference sequence). Between the trimmed V and J ends, which lost 6 bases and 5 bases, there was a span of 16 bases. The length of the CDR3 is 13 residues. CDR3 region: CSATDMGLYGYTF. The DNA for the CDR3 is TGCAGTGCCACCGACATGGGCCTTTATGGCTACACCTTC.

This chain uses TRBV20-1 with TRBJ1-5; 8 nucleotides line up with TRBD1. The V and J ends lost 5 bases and 0 bases, in that order; junction bases with no gene match: 6. In germline, CDR1 is DFQATT, CDR2 SNEGSKA (reference sequence). CDR3 length equals 15 residues. The CDR3 sequence: CSARRTGNSNQPQHF. CDR3 DNA sequence: TGCAGTGCTCGCCGGACAGGGAATAGCAATCAGCCCCAGCATTTT.

This clonotype was observed a handful of times. J is TRBJ2-6 and V is TRBV20-1; TRBD1 might be the D (5 bases). Germline values: CDR1 DFQATT, CDR2 SNEGSKA (reference sequence). The CDR3 spans 19 residues. The V and J ends lost 5 bases and 2 bases respectively, with 25 bases between them. This chain's CDR3 is CSAPPSRGTLSAGANVLTF. The CDR3 coding sequence is TGCAGTGCTCCCCCAAGTAGGGGAACCCTATCCGCTGGGGCCAACGTCCTGACTTTC.

This sequence joins TRBV6-2 or TRBV6-3 and TRBJ2-3; the match to TRBD1 covers 9 bases. V shed 2 bases, J shed 6 bases, and the junction held 9 bases outside the gene matches. The CDR3 sequence is 16 residues long. Looked up from germline, CDR1 is MNHEY and CDR2 is SVGEGT. The CDR3, as DNA: TGTGCCAGCAGTTACGCCAGACAGGGGGATTCTGATACGCAGTATTTT. Amino acid sequence: CASSYARQGDSDTQYF.